These 15 T cell receptor beta chains originate from one sample sequenced in a study of T cells in Graves' hyperthyroidism and ophthalmopathy. Amplification targeted TCR beta CDR3 regions from RNA transcripts. RT-PCR in the first round (using the HTBI primer set) targeted the TCR CDR3. TCRdb re-analysed the multiplex PCR reads in MiXCR, keeping a single row per CDR3 protein. Of around 300,000 distinct CDR3 sequences listed, around 13% are singletons. Sequenced: blood. All receptors come from a woman between 35 and 50 years old with Graves' hyperthyroidism.

This clonotype came up many times. The J gene is TRBJ2-1, the V gene TRBV6-1, with D possibly TRBD2 on 6 matching bases. The germline V gene encodes CDR1 MNHNS and CDR2 SASEGT. V was clipped by 5 bases and J by 9 bases, with 17 bases between them. This CDR3 contains 14 residues. The CDR3 is CASSSRGAESEQFF. The DNA of the CDR3 is TGTGCCAGCAGTTCTCGCGGGGCGGAAAGTGAGCAGTTCTTC.

There are a few counts of this clonotype. This chain links TRBV5-6 with TRBJ1-4; 8 positions agree with TRBD1. Germline CDR1 is SGHDT and CDR2 is YYEEEE. This CDR3 comprises 16 residues. The ends lost 3 bases at V and 6 bases at J; junction bases unmatched: 10. The DNA for the CDR3 is TGTGCCAGCAGCTCGCAACCCACAGGGGGAGATGAAAAACTGTTTTTT. It encodes CASSSQPTGGDEKLFF.

This clonotype was seen only a few times. The rearrangement joins TRBV20-1 to TRBJ2-7, with 10 bases lining up with TRBD2. Unmatched junction bases numbered 8, after V lost 0 bases and J lost 6 bases. This CDR3 has 15 residues. Looked up from germline, CDR1 is DFQATT and CDR2 is SNEGSKA (reference sequence). The CDR3 DNA reads as TGCAGTGCTAGAGATTGGGCTAGCGGGAGATCCGAGCAGTACTTC. Its protein product is CSARDWASGRSEQYF.

This clonotype was observed many times. The chain uses TRBV27 and TRBJ2-2, with 9 bases identical to TRBD1. V lost 4 bases and J lost 7; bases outside the gene matches: 4. The germline CDR1 and CDR2 sequences are MNHEY and SMNVEV (reference sequence). The CDR3 has 14 amino acids. CDR3 DNA sequence: TGTGCCAGCAGTTACAGGGGGCCGGTCGGGGAGCTGTTTTTT. It encodes CASSYRGPVGELFF.

The gene calls are TRBV18 and TRBJ2-2; no clear D gene. CDR3 length: 14 residues. Germline CDR1 reads KGHSH; CDR2 reads LQKENI. With 2 bases removed from V and 5 bases from J, the gap between germline ends came to 9 bases. The CDR3 loop is CASSPEAATGELFF. CDR3 nucleotides: TGTGCCAGCTCACCAGAAGCCGCTACCGGGGAGCTGTTTTTT.

Ten or more counts support this clonotype. This chain connects TRBV7-9 to TRBJ1-4; possible D gene TRBD1, 5 bases. The CDR3 is 14 residues long. Trimming removed 5 bases from V and 7 bases from J, with 14 bases in between. The germline V gene encodes CDR1 SEHNR and CDR2 FQNEAQ (reference sequence). The CDR3 DNA is TGTGCCAGCAGCCCAGGGAGGAGGAGTGAAAAACTGTTTTTT. It translates to CASSPGRRSEKLFF.

This clonotype was seen ten or more times. This sequence joins TRBV29-1 and TRBJ2-3; D might be TRBD2 (5 bases). The germline CDR1 and CDR2 sequences are SQVTM and ANQGSEA. The germline V and J ends were trimmed by 3 bases and 8 bases, with 15 bases remaining between them. The CDR3 contains 13 residues. The CDR3 spells CSVEEGGLGTQYF. The CDR3 DNA sequence: TGCAGCGTTGAGGAAGGAGGACTCGGTACGCAGTATTTT.

This clonotype was counted many times. V and J are TRBV29-1 and TRBJ2-5; TRBD2 is a possible D gene (6 bases). CDR3 length: 14 amino acids. Trimming shortened V by 4 bases and J by 4 bases, and 16 bases separated the two germline ends. In germline, CDR1 is SQVTM, CDR2 ANQGSEA. The CDR3 DNA reads as TGCAGCGTTGCGCCCAGCCTGGGAGGAGAGACCCAGTACTTC. Protein product: CSVAPSLGGETQYF.

This clonotype was observed many times. The chain employs TRBV7-2 and TRBJ1-4; the D gene is possibly TRBD1 (6 bases). The CDR3 extends over 15 amino acids. Trimming cost V 2 bases and J 6 bases, with 13 bases left between them. CDR1 and CDR2 (germline): SGHTA, FQGNSA. The CDR3 reads CASSLNGGADEKLFF. CDR3 DNA: TGTGCCAGCAGCTTAAACGGGGGCGCGGATGAAAAACTGTTTTTT.

This clonotype was counted ten times or more. The chain couples TRBV2 to TRBJ2-7, with 8 bases aligning to TRBD1. V trimming: 5 bases; J trimming: 1 base; junction bases outside the gene matches: 10. CDR3 length equals 16 residues. The germline CDR1 and CDR2 sequences are SNHLY and FYNNEI. The CDR3 protein is CASSPLNRGRSYEQYF. The CDR3, as DNA: TGTGCCAGCAGTCCCTTAAACAGGGGGAGGTCCTACGAGCAGTACTTC.

Ten or more counts support this clonotype. This rearrangement joins TRBV10-3 to TRBJ2-7; no clear D. This CDR3 comprises 14 residues. Trimming removed 0 bases from V and 4 bases from J, with 10 bases in between. Germline V gene lookup returns CDR1 ENHRY and CDR2 SYGVKD. CDR3 DNA sequence: TGTGCCATCAGTGAGTCGATTATGTCTTACGAGCAGTACTTC. This gives the protein CAISESIMSYEQYF.

This clonotype was observed a handful of times. This chain links TRBV9 with TRBJ2-1; TRBD1 is a possible D gene (5 bases). The germline CDR1 and CDR2 sequences are SGDLS and YYNGEE. This CDR3 spans 13 amino acids. V lost 1 base, J lost 6 bases, and 8 bases lay in between. CDR3 region: CASSVNRINEQFF. CDR3 DNA: TGTGCCAGCAGCGTAAACAGGATCAATGAGCAGTTCTTC.

This clonotype came up many times. The chain combines TRBV2 with TRBJ2-5; possibly TRBD1 for D (5 bases). The CDR3 has 13 amino acids. Germline lookup yields CDR1 SNHLY and CDR2 FYNNEI. V gave up 0 bases and J gave up 9 bases, with 11 bases separating them. The CDR3 loop is CASSEAPEGAQYF. CDR3 bases: TGTGCCAGCAGTGAAGCGCCCGAAGGGGCCCAGTACTTC.

The chain uses TRBV7-9 and TRBJ2-1; D is unresolved. Trimming removed 3 bases at V and 8 bases at J, with 5 bases between. The CDR3 runs 11 residues. The germline V gene encodes CDR1 SEHNR and CDR2 FQNEAQ (reference sequence). CDR3 bases: TGTGCCAGCAGCTTTTACGATGAGCAGTTCTTC. As protein: CASSFYDEQFF. The whole variable domain, filled in from reference TRBV7-9 and TRBJ2-1, reads DTGVSQNPRHKITKRGQNVTFRCDPISEHNRLYWYRQTLGQGPEFLTYFQNEAQLEKSRLLSDRFSAERPKGSFSTLEIQRTEQGDSAMYLCASSFYDEQFFGPGTRLTVL.

This clonotype was seen at least ten times. The CDR3 DNA follows: TGTGCCAGCAGCCCATCATTGGGGATGGGGACTCTCTACAATGAGCAGTTCTTC. As protein: CASSPSLGMGTLYNEQFF. V usage is TRBV28 and J usage is TRBJ2-1; D might be TRBD2 (6 bases). V shed 6 bases and J shed 3 bases, with 24 bases lying between them. Germline loops: CDR1 MDHEN, CDR2 SYDVKM. The CDR3 loop spans 18 amino acids.